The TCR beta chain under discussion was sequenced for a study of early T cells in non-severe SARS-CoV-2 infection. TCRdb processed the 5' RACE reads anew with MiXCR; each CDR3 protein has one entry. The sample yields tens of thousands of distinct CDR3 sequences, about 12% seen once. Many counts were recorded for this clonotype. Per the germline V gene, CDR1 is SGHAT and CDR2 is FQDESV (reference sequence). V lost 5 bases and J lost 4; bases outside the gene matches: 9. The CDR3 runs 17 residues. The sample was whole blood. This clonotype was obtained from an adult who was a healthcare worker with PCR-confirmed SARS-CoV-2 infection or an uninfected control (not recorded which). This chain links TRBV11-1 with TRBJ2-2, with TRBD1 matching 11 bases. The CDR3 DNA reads TGTGCCAGCAGCCTCCGCCGGACAGGGGGCATCACCGGGGAGCTGTTTTTT. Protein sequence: CASSLRRTGGITGELFF.